One and the same sample provided the 19 T cell receptor beta chains below, sequenced in a study of sequential checkpoint blockade in melanoma. Stated treatment: randomized to nivolumab then ipilimumab (arm A) or the reverse (arm B). Repertoires were generated with immunoSEQ multiplex PCR, while TCRdb's copy carries only in-frame clones and drops some. The top ten clones hold 25% to 30% of a sample with about 6,100 clones, approximately 48% of them seen once. This sample comprised CD8+ T cells sorted from blood (inferred from file names), obtained from a patient given nivolumab and ipilimumab in sequence. Source of these receptors: a human patient with melanoma. Some clones in this sample may be carry-over from other donors' samples.

The genes are TRBV7-9 and TRBJ2-7; 7 bases map to TRBD1. V lost 5 bases and J lost 3; bases outside the gene matches: 1. CDR3 length: 12 residues. Germline CDR1 reads SEHNR; CDR2 reads FQNEAQ (reference sequence). The CDR3 reads CASSGQDYEQYF. In DNA form, the CDR3 reads TGTGCCAGCAGCGGACAGGACTACGAGCAGTACTTC.

The J gene is TRBJ1-2, the V gene TRBV7-9; possible D gene TRBD1, 5 bases. Looked up from germline, CDR1 is SEHNR and CDR2 is FQNEAQ (reference sequence). Trimming removed 5 bases from V and 4 bases from J, with 14 bases in between. This CDR3 comprises 14 residues. The CDR3 bases are TGTGCCAGCAGCCAATGGGACTTGGCCTATGGCTACACCTTC. It codes for CASSQWDLAYGYTF.

The gene calls are TRBV4-3 and TRBJ2-7; unclear D gene. V dropped 4 bases and J dropped 2 bases, with 12 bases sitting between them. The CDR3 loop spans 14 amino acids. The germline V gene has CDR1 LGHNA and CDR2 YSLEER. CDR3 region: CASSPRAETYEQYF. The CDR3 DNA reads as TGCGCCAGCAGCCCCCGCGCGGAAACCTACGAGCAGTACTTC.

The V gene is TRBV6-5, the J gene TRBJ2-7; 7 bases are shared with TRBD1. The V gene end was trimmed by 4 bases and the J gene end by 4 bases; junction bases not matched to a gene: 4. Germline V gives CDR1 MNHEY, CDR2 SVGAGI. The CDR3 is 13 amino acids. In DNA form, the CDR3 reads TGTGCCAGCAGTTTATCACAGGGGTACGAGCAGTACTTC. It codes for CASSLSQGYEQYF.

The rearrangement uses TRBV11-2 and TRBJ2-7; D gene uncertain. The CDR3 spans 15 residues. Trimming removed 0 bases from V and 0 bases from J, with 9 bases in between. Germline lookup yields CDR1 SGHAT and CDR2 FQNNGV. The CDR3 nucleotides read TGTGCCAGCAGCTTAGAACCAGCGTACTCCTACGAGCAGTACTTC. It translates to CASSLEPAYSYEQYF.

The chain recombines TRBV10-3 with TRBJ1-4; 9 bases agree with TRBD1. The CDR3 sequence is 13 residues long. J lost 8 bases, V lost 6 bases, and 4 bases had no gene match. Germline values: CDR1 ENHRY, CDR2 SYGVKD. CDR3 in amino acids: CAISGTGLEKLFF. In DNA, the CDR3 is TGTGCCATCAGCGGGACAGGGCTAGAAAAACTGTTTTTT.

This clone was detected only a few times. V gene TRBV7-9 combines with J gene TRBJ2-7, with 7 bases lining up with TRBD1. V was clipped by 5 bases and J by 7 bases; unmatched bases: 8. The CDR3 has 13 amino acids. The V gene's germline CDR1 is SEHNR and CDR2 FQNEAQ (reference sequence). CDR3: CASSQGDAREQYF. In nucleotides, the CDR3 is TGTGCCAGCAGCCAGGGGGACGCCCGGGAGCAGTACTTC.

The chain joins TRBV5-5 to TRBJ1-3, with D perhaps TRBD1 (5 bases). Trimming removed 2 bases at V and 4 bases at J, with 19 bases between. The CDR3 covers 17 residues. CDR1 and CDR2 (germline): SGHKS, YYEKEE (reference sequence). CDR3 nucleotides: TGTGCCAGCAGCTTAGGGTGGTCAGGGTCGAGGGGAAACACCATATATTTT. Residues: CASSLGWSGSRGNTIYF.

J is TRBJ2-7 and V is TRBV13, with 8 nucleotides matching TRBD2. The V segment lost 6 bases and the J segment 6 bases; nucleotides outside the gene matches: 10. Germline loops: CDR1 PRHDT, CDR2 FYEKMQ (reference sequence). The CDR3 totals 14 residues. CDR3 sequence (DNA): TGTGCCAGCAGGTCCCGGGGGGGTCCGCGCGAGCAGTACTTC. Translating gives CASRSRGGPREQYF.

The V call is TRBV28, the J call TRBJ2-7; weak D call: TRBD1 (6 bases). The germline V gene has CDR1 MDHEN and CDR2 SYDVKM. The CDR3 consists of 11 residues. V lost 9 bases to trimming and J lost 4 bases, with 10 bases between them. The DNA for the CDR3 is TGTGCCAGTGAACAGGGTTACGAGCAGTACTTC. It codes for CASEQGYEQYF.

This chain joins TRBV9 and TRBJ2-7; D ambiguous. Trimming removed 3 bases at V and 0 bases at J, with 13 bases between. The CDR3 runs to 15 residues. Germline-derived CDR1 and CDR2 are SGDLS and YYNGEE. CDR3 DNA sequence: TGTGCCAGCAGCGCGGGTGGAGCCAACTCCTACGAGCAGTACTTC. This codes for CASSAGGANSYEQYF. Supplemented by reference TRBV9 and TRBJ2-7, the full variable domain reads DSGVTQTPKHLITATGQRVTLRCSPRSGDLSVYWYQQSLDQGLQFLIQYYNGEERAKGNILERFSAQQFPDLHSELNLSSLELGDSALYFCASSAGGANSYEQYFGPGTRLTVT.

This clone showed up just a few times. J is TRBJ1-1 and V is TRBV5-5, with TRBD1 identical over 9 bases. Germline CDR1 is SGHKS and CDR2 is YYEKEE (reference sequence). This CDR3 has 13 amino acids. With V trimmed by 4 bases and J by 4 bases, 2 bases remained unmatched. CDR3 nucleotides: TGTGCCAGCAGCGGACAGGGGCTCACTGAAGCTTTCTTT. Amino acid sequence: CASSGQGLTEAFF.

V gene TRBV7-9 combines with J gene TRBJ1-1; D gene ambiguous. The length of the CDR3 is 17 residues. Germline V gene data show CDR1 as SEHNR and CDR2 as FQNEAQ (reference sequence). V gave up 2 bases and J gave up 1 base, with 17 bases separating them. The CDR3 nucleotides read TGTGCCAGCAGCTTATCGGCTATGGTACAGTCGAACACTGAAGCTTTCTTT. Translated: CASSLSAMVQSNTEAFF.

CDR3 in amino acids: CASSLVNRGVEQFF. The CDR3 nucleotides read TGTGCCAGCAGCTTAGTGAACAGGGGGGTTGAGCAGTTCTTC. This chain connects TRBV7-8 to TRBJ2-1; TRBD1 matches 8 bases. Germline V lookup: CDR1 SGHVS, CDR2 FQNEAQ. The ends lost 1 base at V and 9 bases at J; junction bases unmatched: 5. The CDR3 has 14 residues.

The chain couples TRBV9 to TRBJ1-2, with D perhaps TRBD1 (6 bases). The CDR3 is made up of 13 amino acids. Germline V gene data show CDR1 as SGDLS and CDR2 as YYNGEE. Trimming took off 5 bases at V and 2 bases at J, with 10 bases between the two ends. CDR3 nucleotide sequence: TGTGCCAGCAGAGCCGGACAGAACTATGGCTACACCTTC. Translation: CASRAGQNYGYTF.

This clone is deemed medium-sized. The chain joins TRBV19 to TRBJ1-2; maybe TRBD1 (6 bases). CDR1 LNHDA and CDR2 SQIVND come from the germline V gene (reference sequence). Trimming removed 7 bases at V and 4 bases at J, with 16 bases between. The CDR3 consists of 14 residues. The CDR3 loop is CASTSRDKIYGYTF. Written as DNA, the CDR3 is TGTGCCAGTACCTCCCGGGACAAGATCTATGGCTACACCTTC.

The chain recombines TRBV19 with TRBJ1-1; possibly TRBD1 for D (5 bases). Germline CDR1 LNHDA, CDR2 SQIVND (reference sequence). V lost 3 bases and J lost 5, with 10 bases in between. The CDR3 has 13 residues. CDR3 amino acids: CASSIWEGTEAFF. The CDR3 region has the DNA TGTGCCAGTAGTATCTGGGAGGGGACTGAAGCTTTCTTT.

This chain joins TRBV5-8 and TRBJ1-5; D is possibly TRBD1 (6 bases). CDR3 size: 15 residues. Per the germline V gene, CDR1 is SGHTS and CDR2 is YDEGEE. The germline V and J ends were trimmed by 3 bases and 3 bases, with 13 bases remaining between them. The CDR3 loop reads CASSSGRGPNQPQHF. In DNA, the CDR3 is TGTGCCAGCAGCTCTGGCAGGGGACCCAATCAGCCCCAGCATTTT.

V gene TRBV7-6 combines with J gene TRBJ1-1; D is unclear. V was trimmed by 3 bases and J by 7 bases, leaving 9 bases between them. Germline V gene lookup returns CDR1 SGHVS and CDR2 FNYEAQ. The CDR3 runs 12 residues. The CDR3 spells CASSLRGNEAFF. CDR3 DNA sequence: TGTGCCAGCAGCTTGAGAGGGAATGAAGCTTTCTTT.